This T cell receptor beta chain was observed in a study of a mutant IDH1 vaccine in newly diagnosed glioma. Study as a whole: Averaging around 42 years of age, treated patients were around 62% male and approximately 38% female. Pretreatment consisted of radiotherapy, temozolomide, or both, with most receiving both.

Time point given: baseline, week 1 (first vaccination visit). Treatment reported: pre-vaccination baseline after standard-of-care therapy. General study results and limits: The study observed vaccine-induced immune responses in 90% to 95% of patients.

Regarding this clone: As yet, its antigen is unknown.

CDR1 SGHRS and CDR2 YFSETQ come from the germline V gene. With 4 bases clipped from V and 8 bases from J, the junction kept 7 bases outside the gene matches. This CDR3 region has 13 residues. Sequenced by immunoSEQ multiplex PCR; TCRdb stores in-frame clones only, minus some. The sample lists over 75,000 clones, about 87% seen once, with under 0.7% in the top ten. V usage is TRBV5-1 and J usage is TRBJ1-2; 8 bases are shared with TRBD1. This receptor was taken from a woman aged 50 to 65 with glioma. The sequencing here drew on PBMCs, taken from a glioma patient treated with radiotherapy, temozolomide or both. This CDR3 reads CASSRDRGSGYTF. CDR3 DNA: TGCGCCAGCAGCCGAGACAGGGGTAGCGGCTACACCTTC.